These 6 T cell receptor beta chains originate from one sample sequenced in a study of blood T cells in healthy people across ages. A sample-barcoded 5' primer and a J-beta primer mix were used in a second PCR of roughly 7 to 12 cycles. TCRdb reprocessed the 5' RACE reads via MiXCR and lists one record per CDR3 protein. The table records about 680,000 distinct CDR3 sequences, over 45% of them present only once. Sequencing was done on a sample of blood. Every receptor here comes from a woman between 55 and 75 years old in good health.

The chain links TRBV7-3 to TRBJ2-1, with 8 bases lining up with TRBD2. The J call is doubtful: the DNA matches TRBJ2-7 better. Germline-derived CDR1 and CDR2 are SGHTA and FQGTGA. This CDR3 contains 16 residues. The CDR3 bases are TGTGCCAGCAGCTTAACGGCGGGAGGCCCCTACAATGAGCAGTACTTC. Amino acid sequence: CASSLTAGGPYNEQYF.

In its sample, this clonotype was seen a few times. The gene calls are TRBV20-1 and TRBJ1-2, with 8 bases fitting TRBD1. With V trimmed by 5 bases and J by 8 bases, 19 bases remained unmatched. From germline, CDR1 is DFQATT and CDR2 SNEGSKA (reference sequence). The CDR3 contains 16 residues. The CDR3 is CSASQGALLSGRGYTF. CDR3 DNA: TGCAGTGCTTCGCAGGGGGCTCTATTATCTGGAAGGGGCTACACCTTC.

V gene TRBV20-1 combines with J gene TRBJ2-7; D may correspond to TRBD1 or TRBD2 (5 bases each). V gave up 5 bases and J gave up 7 bases, with 18 bases separating them. Germline V gene data show CDR1 as DFQATT and CDR2 as SNEGSKA (reference sequence). This CDR3 contains 13 residues. CDR3 sequence reads: CSAPGTGGREQYF. DNA for the CDR3: TGCAGTGCTCCAGGGACCGGCGGTCGGGAGCAGTACTTC.

CDR3 in DNA: TGTGCCAGCAGCGCCCGGAGATGGAATGAGCAGTTCTTC. Protein sequence: CASSARRWNEQFF. The chain joins TRBV7-6 to TRBJ2-1; unclear D gene. The CDR3 runs 13 residues. In germline, CDR1 is SGHVS, CDR2 FNYEAQ. Trimming left V 5 bases short and J 7 bases short, with 12 bases between.

V usage is TRBV7-9 and J usage is TRBJ1-1, with 12 positions matching TRBD1. The V and J ends lost 5 bases and 6 bases, in that order; junction bases with no gene match: 10. This CDR3 spans 16 amino acids. From germline, CDR1 is SEHNR and CDR2 FQNEAQ (reference sequence). The CDR3 nucleotides are TGTGCCAGCAGCCCTCGGGACAGGGGGCTTATCGCTGAAGCTTTCTTT. This sequence encodes CASSPRDRGLIAEAFF.

The chain is built from TRBV6-2 or TRBV6-3 and TRBJ1-2; D is undetermined. Germline V lookup: CDR1 MNHEY, CDR2 SVGEGT. With 7 bases removed from V and 8 bases from J, the gap between germline ends came to 20 bases. The CDR3 consists of 14 residues. CDR3 nucleotides: TGTGCCAGCATCGACGGAGCCGGGGTCTACGGCTACACCTTC. This encodes CASIDGAGVYGYTF.